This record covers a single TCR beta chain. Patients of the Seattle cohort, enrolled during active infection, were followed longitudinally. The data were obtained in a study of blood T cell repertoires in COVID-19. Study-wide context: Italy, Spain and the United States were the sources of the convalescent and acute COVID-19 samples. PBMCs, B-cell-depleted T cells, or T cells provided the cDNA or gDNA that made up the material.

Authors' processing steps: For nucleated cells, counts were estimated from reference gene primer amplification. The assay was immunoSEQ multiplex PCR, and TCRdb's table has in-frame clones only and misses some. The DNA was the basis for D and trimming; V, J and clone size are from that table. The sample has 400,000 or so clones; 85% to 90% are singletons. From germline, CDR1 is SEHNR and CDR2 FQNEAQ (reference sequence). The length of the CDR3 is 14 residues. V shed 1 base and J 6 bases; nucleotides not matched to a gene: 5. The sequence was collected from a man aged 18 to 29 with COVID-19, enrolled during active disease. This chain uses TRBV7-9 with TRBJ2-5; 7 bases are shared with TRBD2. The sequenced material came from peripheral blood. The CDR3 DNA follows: TGTGCCAGCAGCTTAGGGGGCGGGAGACAGACCCAGTACTTC. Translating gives CASSLGGGRQTQYF.